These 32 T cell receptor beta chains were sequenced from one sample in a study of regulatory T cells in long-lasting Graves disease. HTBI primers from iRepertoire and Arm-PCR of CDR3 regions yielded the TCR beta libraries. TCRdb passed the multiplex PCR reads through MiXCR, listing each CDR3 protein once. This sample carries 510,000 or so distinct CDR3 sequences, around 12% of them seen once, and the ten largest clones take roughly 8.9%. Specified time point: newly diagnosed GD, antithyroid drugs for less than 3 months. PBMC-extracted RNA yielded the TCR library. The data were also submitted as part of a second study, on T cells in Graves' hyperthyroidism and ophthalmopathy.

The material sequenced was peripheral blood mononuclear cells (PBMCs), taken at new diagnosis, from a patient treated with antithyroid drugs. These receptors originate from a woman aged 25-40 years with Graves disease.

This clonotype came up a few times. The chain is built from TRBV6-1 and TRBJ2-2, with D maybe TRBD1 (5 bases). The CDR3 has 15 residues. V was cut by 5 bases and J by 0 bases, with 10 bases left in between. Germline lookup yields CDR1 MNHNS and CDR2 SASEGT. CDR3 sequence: CASSTDRANTGELFF. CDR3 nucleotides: TGTGCCAGCAGTACTGACAGAGCGAACACCGGGGAGCTGTTTTTT.

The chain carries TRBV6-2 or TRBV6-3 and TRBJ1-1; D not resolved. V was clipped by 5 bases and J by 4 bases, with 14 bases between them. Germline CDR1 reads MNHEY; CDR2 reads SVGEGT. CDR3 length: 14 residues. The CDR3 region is CASSGRGWGTEAFF. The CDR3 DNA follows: TGTGCCAGCAGTGGACGGGGATGGGGCACTGAAGCTTTCTTT.

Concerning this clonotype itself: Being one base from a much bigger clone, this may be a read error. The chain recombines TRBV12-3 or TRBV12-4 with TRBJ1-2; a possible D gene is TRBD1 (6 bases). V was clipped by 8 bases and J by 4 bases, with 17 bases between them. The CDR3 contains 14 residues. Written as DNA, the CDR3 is TGTGCCAGCGGGCTAACGACAGGACTCTATGGCTACACCTTC. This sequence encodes CASGLTTGLYGYTF.

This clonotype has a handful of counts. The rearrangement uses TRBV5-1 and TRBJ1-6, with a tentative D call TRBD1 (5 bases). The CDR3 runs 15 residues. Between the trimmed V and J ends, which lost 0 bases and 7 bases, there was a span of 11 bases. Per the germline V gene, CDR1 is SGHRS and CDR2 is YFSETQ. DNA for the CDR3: TGCGCCAGCAGCTTGGAAGGGGACCGGAATTCACCCCTCCACTTT. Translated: CASSLEGDRNSPLHF.

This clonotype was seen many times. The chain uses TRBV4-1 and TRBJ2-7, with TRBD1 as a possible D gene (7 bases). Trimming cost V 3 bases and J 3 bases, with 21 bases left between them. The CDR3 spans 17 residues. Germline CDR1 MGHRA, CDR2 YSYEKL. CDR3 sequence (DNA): TGCGCCAGCAGCCATAACCCCAGCGGGCAGGGGGTCTACGAGCAGTACTTC. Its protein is CASSHNPSGQGVYEQYF.

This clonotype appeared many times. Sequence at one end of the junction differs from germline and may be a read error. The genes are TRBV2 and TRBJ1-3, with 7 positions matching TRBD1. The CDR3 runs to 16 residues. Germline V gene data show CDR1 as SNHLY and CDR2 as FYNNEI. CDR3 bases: TGTGCCAGCAGGGAAGGGGACAGTGTTGCTGGAAACACCATATATTTT. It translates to CASREGDSVAGNTIYF.

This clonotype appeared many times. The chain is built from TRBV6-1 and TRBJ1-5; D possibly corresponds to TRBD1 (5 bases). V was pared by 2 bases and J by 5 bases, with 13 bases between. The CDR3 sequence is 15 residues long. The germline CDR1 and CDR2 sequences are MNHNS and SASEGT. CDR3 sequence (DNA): TGTGCCAGCAGTGAACCAGGGTGGGGGGATCAGCCCCAGCATTTT. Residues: CASSEPGWGDQPQHF.

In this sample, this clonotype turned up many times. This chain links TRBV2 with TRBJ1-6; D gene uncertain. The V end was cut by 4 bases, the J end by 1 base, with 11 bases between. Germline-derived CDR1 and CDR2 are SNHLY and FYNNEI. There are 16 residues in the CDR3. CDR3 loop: CASSAREVSYNSPLHF. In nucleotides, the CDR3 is TGTGCCAGCAGTGCGCGGGAAGTTTCCTATAATTCACCCCTCCACTTT.

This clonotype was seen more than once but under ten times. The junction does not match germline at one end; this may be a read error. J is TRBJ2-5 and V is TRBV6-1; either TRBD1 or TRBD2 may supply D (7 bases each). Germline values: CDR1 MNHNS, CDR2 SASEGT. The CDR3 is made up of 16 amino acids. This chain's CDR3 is CANSEGEGAGSETQYF. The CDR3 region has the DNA TGTGCCAACAGTGAAGGGGAGGGGGCAGGGTCGGAGACCCAGTACTTC.

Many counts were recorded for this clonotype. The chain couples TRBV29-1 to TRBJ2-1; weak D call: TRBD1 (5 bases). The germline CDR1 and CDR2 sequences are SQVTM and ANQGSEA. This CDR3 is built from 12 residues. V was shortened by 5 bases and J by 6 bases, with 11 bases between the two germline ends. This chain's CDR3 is CSVKGFFNEQFF. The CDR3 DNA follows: TGCAGCGTTAAGGGGTTCTTCAATGAGCAGTTCTTC.

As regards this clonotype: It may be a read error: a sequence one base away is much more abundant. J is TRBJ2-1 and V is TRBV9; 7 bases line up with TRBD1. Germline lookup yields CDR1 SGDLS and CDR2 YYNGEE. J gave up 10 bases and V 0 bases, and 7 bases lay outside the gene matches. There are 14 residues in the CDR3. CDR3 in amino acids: CASSVGDRTYEQFF. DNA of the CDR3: TGTGCCAGCAGCGTAGGGGACAGAACCTACGAGCAGTTCTTC.

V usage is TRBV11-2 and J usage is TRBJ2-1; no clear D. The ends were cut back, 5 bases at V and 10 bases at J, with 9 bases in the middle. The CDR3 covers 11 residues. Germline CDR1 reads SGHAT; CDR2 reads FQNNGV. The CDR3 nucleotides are TGTGCCAGCAGCAACATACACGAGCAGTTCTTC. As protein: CASSNIHEQFF.

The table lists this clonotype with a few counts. This CDR3 is CASSLQGGDTQYF. The CDR3 region has the DNA TGCGCCAGCAGCTTGCAGGGGGGGGATACGCAGTATTTT. The chain is built from TRBV5-1 and TRBJ2-3; D may be TRBD1 or TRBD2 (7 bases each). V shed 1 base and J shed 6 bases, with 9 bases lying between them. The V gene's germline CDR1 is SGHRS and CDR2 YFSETQ. The CDR3 contains 13 residues.

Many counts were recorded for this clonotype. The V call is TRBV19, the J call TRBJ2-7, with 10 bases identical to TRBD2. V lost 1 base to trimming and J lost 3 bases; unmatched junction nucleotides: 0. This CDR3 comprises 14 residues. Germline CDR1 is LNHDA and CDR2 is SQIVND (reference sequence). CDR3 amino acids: CASSIGTSGYEQYF. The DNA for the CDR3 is TGTGCCAGTAGTATAGGGACTAGCGGCTACGAGCAGTACTTC.

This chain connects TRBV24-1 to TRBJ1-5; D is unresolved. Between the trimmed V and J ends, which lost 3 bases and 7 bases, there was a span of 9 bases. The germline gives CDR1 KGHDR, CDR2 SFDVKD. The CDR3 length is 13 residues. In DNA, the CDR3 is TGTGCCACCAGTGATGTCGGCCGCCAGCCCCAGCATTTT. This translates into CATSDVGRQPQHF.

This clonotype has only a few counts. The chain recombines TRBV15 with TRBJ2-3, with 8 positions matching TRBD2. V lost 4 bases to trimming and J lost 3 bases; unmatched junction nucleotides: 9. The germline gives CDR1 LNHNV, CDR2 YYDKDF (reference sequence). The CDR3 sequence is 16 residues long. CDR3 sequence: CATSTKRETRTDTQYF. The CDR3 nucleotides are TGTGCCACCAGCACAAAGCGGGAGACACGGACAGATACGCAGTATTTT.

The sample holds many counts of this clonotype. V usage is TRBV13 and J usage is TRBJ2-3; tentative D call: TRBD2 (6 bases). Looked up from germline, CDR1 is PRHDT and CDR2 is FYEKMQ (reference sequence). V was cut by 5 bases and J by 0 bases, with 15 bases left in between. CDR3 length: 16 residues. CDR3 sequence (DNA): TGTGCCAGCAGCGTAAACTACGGACTAAGCACAGATACGCAGTATTTT. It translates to CASSVNYGLSTDTQYF.

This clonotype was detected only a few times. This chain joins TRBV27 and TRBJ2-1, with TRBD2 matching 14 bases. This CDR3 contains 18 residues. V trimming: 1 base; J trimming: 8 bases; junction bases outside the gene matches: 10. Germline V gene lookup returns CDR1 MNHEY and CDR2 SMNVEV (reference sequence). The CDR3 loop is CASSLYGTSGSVIHEQFF. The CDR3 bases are TGTGCCAGCAGTTTATACGGGACTAGCGGGAGCGTGATACATGAGCAGTTCTTC.

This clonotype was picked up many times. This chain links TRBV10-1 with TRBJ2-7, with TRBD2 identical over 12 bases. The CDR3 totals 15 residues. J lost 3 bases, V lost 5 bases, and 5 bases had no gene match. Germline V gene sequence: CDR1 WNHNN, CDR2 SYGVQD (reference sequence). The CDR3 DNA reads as TGCGCCAGCAGTTTGACTAGCGGGAGAATCTACGAGCAGTACTTC. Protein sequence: CASSLTSGRIYEQYF.

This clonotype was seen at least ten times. CDR3 bases: TGTGCCAGCAGTTCCCTCCGACAATACGGGGCCAACGTCCTGACTTTC. Protein: CASSSLRQYGANVLTF. The chain recombines TRBV6-2 or TRBV6-3 with TRBJ2-6; D is unresolved. CDR3 length: 16 residues. Germline V gene lookup returns CDR1 MNHEY and CDR2 SVGEGT. The V and J ends lost 4 bases and 4 bases respectively, with 14 bases between them.

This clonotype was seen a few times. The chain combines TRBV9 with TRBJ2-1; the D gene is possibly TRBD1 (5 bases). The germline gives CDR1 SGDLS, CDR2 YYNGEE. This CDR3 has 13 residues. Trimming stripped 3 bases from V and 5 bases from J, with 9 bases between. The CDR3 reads CASSAGNNNEQFF. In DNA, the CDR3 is TGTGCCAGCAGCGCAGGGAACAACAATGAGCAGTTCTTC.

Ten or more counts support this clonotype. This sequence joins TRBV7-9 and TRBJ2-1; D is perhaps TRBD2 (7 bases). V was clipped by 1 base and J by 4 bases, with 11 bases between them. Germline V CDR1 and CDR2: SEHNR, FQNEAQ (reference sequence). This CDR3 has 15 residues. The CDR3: CASSLGRGLYNEQFF. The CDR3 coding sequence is TGTGCCAGCAGCTTAGGGCGGGGGCTGTACAATGAGCAGTTCTTC.

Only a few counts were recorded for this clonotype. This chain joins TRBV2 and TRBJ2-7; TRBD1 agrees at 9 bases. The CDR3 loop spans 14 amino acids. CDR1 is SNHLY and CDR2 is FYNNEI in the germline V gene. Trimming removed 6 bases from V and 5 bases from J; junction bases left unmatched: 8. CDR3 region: CASSGNRGHHEQYF. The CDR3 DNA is TGTGCCAGCAGCGGAAACAGGGGGCACCACGAGCAGTACTTC. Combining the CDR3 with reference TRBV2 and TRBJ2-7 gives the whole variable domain EPEVTQTPSHQVTQMGQEVILRCVPISNHLYFYWYRQILGQKVEFLVSFYNNEISEKSEIFDDQFSVERPDGSNFTLKIRSTKLEDSAMYFCASSGNRGHHEQYFGPGTRLTVT.

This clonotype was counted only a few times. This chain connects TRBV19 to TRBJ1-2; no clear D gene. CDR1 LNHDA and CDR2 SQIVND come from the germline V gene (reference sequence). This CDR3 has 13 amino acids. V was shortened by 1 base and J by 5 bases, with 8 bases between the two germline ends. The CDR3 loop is CASSIVARYGYTF. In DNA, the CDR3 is TGTGCCAGTAGTATAGTTGCGCGGTATGGCTACACCTTC.

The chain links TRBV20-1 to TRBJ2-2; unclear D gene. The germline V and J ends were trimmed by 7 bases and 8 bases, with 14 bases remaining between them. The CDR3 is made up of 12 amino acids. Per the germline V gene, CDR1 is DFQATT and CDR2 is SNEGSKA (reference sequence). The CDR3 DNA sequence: TGCAGTGTTTTTCGACCGGCTGGGGAGCTGTTTTTT. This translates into CSVFRPAGELFF.

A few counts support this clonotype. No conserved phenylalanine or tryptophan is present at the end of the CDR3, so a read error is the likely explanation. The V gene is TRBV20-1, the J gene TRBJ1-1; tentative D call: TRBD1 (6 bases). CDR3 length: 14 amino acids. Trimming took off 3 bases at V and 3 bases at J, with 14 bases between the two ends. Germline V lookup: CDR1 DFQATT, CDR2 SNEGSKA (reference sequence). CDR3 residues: CSARRGGGDTEAFL. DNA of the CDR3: TGCAGTGCTAGGAGGGGAGGGGGAGACACTGAAGCTTTCCTT.

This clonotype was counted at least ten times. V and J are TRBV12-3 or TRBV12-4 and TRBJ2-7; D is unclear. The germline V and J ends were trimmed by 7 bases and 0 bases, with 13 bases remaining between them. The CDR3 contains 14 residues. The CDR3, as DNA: TGTGCCAGCAAAGGGCCCACCTCCTCCTACGAGCAGTACTTC. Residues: CASKGPTSSYEQYF.

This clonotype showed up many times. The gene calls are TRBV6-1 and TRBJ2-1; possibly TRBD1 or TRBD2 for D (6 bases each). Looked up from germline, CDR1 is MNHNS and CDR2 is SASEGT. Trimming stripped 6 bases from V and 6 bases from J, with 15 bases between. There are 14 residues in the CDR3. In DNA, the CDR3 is TGTGCCAGCAGCTCAAGCAGGGGAGGCAATGAGCAGTTCTTC. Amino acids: CASSSSRGGNEQFF.

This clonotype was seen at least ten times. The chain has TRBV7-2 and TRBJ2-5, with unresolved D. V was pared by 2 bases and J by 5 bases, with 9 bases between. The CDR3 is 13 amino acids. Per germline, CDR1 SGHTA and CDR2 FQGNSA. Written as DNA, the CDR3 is TGTGCCAGCAGCTTATCCCCGCGGGAGACCCAGTACTTC. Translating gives CASSLSPRETQYF.

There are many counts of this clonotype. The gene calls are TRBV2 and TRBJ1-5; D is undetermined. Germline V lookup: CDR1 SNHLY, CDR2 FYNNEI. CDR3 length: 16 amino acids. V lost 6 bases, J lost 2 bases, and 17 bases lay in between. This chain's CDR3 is CASSRERPSGNQPQHF. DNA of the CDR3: TGTGCCAGCAGCCGAGAAAGACCATCGGGCAATCAGCCCCAGCATTTT.

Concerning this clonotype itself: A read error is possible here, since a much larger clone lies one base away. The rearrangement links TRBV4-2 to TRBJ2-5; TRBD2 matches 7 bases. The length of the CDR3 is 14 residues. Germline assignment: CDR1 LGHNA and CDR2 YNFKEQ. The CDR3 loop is CARSHGGTPETQYF. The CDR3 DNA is TGTGCCAGAAGCCACGGGGGGACGCCAGAGACCCAGTACTTC.

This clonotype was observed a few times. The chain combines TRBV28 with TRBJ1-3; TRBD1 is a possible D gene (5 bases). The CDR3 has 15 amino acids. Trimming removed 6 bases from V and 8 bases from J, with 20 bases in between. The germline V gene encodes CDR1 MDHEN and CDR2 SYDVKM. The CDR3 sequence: CASSPTSGGLDTIYF. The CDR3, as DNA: TGTGCCAGCAGCCCCACCTCCGGGGGTTTGGACACCATATATTTT.